These T cell receptor beta chains were read from a single sample in a study of CD8+ T cells in alopecia areata. Clones were read by immunoSEQ multiplex PCR, and TCRdb kept only the in-frame ones, dropping some. The sample holds 130,000 to 150,000 clones, approximately 85% seen once. The sequencing here drew on CD8+ T cells sorted from blood, taken at week 4, from a patient treated with tofacitinib. The source of these receptors is a human donor with alopecia areata. Both conserved end residues are part of each CDR3. Fields, in order: D gene, J gene, clone size, V gene, CDR3 protein, CDR3 DNA. A D gene is named only where the DNA matches it firmly. Size values are once, few and many counts, or a class for expanded clones, and some rows have none.

TRBD1 TRBJ1-6 NA TRBV11-2 CASSTNRGLSPLHF TGTGCCAGCAGCACCAACAGGGGTCTCTCACCCCTCCACTTT
NA TRBJ2-7 NA TRBV6-6 CASSYGRAYEQYF TGTGCCAGCAGTTACGGACGCGCCTACGAGCAGTACTTC
TRBD1 TRBJ2-2 NA TRBV7-6 CASSSSGTVSGELFF TGTGCCAGCAGCAGTTCCGGGACAGTCTCCGGGGAGCTGTTTTTT
NA TRBJ2-7 NA TRBV6-5 CASSPGFGSYEQYF TGTGCCAGCAGCCCAGGTTTCGGGTCCTACGAGCAGTACTTC
NA TRBJ2-7 NA TRBV4-3 CASSQDPNYEQYF TGCGCCAGCAGCCAAGATCCCAACTACGAGCAGTACTTC
TRBD2 TRBJ2-1 NA TRBV15 CATRTSGGNEQFF TGTGCCACCAGGACTAGCGGGGGTAATGAGCAGTTCTTC
NA TRBJ2-2 NA TRBV2 CASSVGGPRELFF TGTGCCAGCAGTGTTGGGGGTCCCCGGGAGCTGTTTTTT
TRBD1 TRBJ1-2 NA TRBV29-1 CSVSDRGKLTNYGYTF TGCAGCGTCTCGGACAGGGGGAAGTTAACTAACTATGGCTACACCTTC
NA TRBJ2-7 NA TRBV7-9 CASSLVEGAREQYF TGTGCCAGCAGCTTAGTGGAGGGGGCTCGTGAGCAGTACTTC
TRBD1 TRBJ1-1 once TRBV13 CASSSGQGRDTEAFF TGTGCCAGCAGCTCCGGACAGGGAAGGGACACTGAAGCTTTCTTT
NA TRBJ2-2 NA TRBV27 CASTDRDTGELFF TGTGCCAGCACCGATAGGGACACCGGGGAGCTGTTTTTT
TRBD1 TRBJ2-3 NA TRBV18 CASSPPSGQGSTDTQYF TGTGCCAGCTCACCACCTTCAGGACAGGGGTCCACAGATACGCAGTATTTT
TRBD1 TRBJ1-1 NA TRBV4-3 CASSQTTGEPHTEAFF TGCGCCAGCAGCCAGACTACAGGGGAACCCCACACTGAAGCTTTCTTT
TRBD1 TRBJ2-7 NA TRBV7-6 CAVTGGPGEQYF TGTGCCGTTACAGGGGGGCCGGGGGAGCAGTACTTC
NA TRBJ2-7 NA TRBV30 CAWTHRVGEQYF TGTGCCTGGACGCACAGGGTTGGCGAGCAGTACTTC
TRBD1 TRBJ2-7 NA TRBV29-1 CSVEDRGQGTYEQYF TGCAGCGTTGAAGATCGGGGACAGGGCACCTACGAGCAGTACTTC
NA TRBJ2-7 NA TRBV2 CASSDRVDYEQYF TGTGCCAGCAGTGACCGGGTTGACTACGAGCAGTACTTC
NA TRBJ1-6 few TRBV4-1 CASGTTSGNSPLHF TGCGCCAGCGGAACAACCTCTGGCAATTCACCCCTCCACTTT
TRBD2 TRBJ2-3 NA TRBV9 CASSVEVAGPTDTQYF TGTGCCAGCAGCGTAGAAGTAGCGGGGCCCACAGATACGCAGTATTTT
TRBD1 TRBJ2-7 NA TRBV5-4 CASSAQGSEQYF TGTGCCAGCAGCGCACAGGGGAGCGAGCAGTACTTC
TRBD1 TRBJ1-2 NA TRBV7-9 CASSRTGQGNLYGYTF TGTGCCAGCAGCCGTACGGGACAGGGGAACCTCTATGGCTACACCTTC
NA TRBJ2-3 NA TRBV7-2 CASSLGREADTQYF TGTGCCAGCAGCTTAGGAAGGGAGGCAGATACGCAGTATTTT
NA TRBJ1-1 NA TRBV5-1 CASSLDLAKNTEAFF TGCGCCAGCAGCTTGGACTTGGCGAAGAACACTGAAGCTTTCTTT